This TCR beta chain stems from a study of PD-L1 blockade in urothelial cancer. On the study more broadly: Male sex and bladder-origin urothelial cancer characterized about 90% of the roughly 30 patients. Study-wide findings and caveats: Patients who had durable benefit saw their tumor-associated blood clones expand more at 3 weeks.

Libraries were prepared by immunoSEQ multiplex PCR; TCRdb keeps only in-frame clonotypes and omits some of them. The sample lists under 95,000 clones; 65% to 85% were seen once. The time point here: pretreatment peripheral blood. Germline V gene lookup returns CDR1 SGHKS and CDR2 YYEKEE (reference sequence). The length of the CDR3 is 16 residues. V lost 0 bases to trimming and J lost 1 base, with 13 bases between them. About this clone: What it binds is not known.

The source of this sequence is a woman aged 70-85 years with urothelial cancer. This specimen consisted of PBMCs, obtained around atezolizumab (anti-PD-L1) treatment. This rearrangement joins TRBV5-5 to TRBJ1-2; D possibly corresponds to TRBD1 (6 bases). The DNA of the CDR3 is TGTGCCAGCAGCTTGGGACAGGACCCTCGTAACTATGGCTACACCTTC. Its protein product is CASSLGQDPRNYGYTF.